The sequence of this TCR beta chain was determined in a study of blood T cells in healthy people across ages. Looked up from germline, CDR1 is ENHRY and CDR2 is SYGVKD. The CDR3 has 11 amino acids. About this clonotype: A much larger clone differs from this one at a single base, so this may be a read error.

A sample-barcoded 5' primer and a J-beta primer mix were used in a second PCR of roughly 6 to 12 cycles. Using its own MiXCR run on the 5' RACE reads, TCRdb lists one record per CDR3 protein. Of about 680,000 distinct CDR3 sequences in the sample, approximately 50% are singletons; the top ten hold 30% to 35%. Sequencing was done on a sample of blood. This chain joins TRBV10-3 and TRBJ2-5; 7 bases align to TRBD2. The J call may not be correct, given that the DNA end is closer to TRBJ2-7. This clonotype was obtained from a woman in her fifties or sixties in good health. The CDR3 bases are TGTGCCATCAGTCCTAGCGGCGAGCAGTACTTC. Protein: CAISPSGEQYF.